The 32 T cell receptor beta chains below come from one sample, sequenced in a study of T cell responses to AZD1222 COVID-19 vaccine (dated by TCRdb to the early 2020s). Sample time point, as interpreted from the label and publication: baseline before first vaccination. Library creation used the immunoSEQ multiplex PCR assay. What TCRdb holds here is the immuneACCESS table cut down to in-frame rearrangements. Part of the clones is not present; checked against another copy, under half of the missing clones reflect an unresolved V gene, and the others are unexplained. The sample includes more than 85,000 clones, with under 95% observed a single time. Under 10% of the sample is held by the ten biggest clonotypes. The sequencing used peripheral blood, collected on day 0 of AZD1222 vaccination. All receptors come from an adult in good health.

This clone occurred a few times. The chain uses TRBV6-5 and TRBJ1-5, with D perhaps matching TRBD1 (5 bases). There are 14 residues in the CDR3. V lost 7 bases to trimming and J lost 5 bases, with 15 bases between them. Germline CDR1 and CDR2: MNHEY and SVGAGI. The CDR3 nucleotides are TGTGCCAGCATGGGGGACCCCCGAGATCAGCCCCAGCATTTT. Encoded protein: CASMGDPRDQPQHF.

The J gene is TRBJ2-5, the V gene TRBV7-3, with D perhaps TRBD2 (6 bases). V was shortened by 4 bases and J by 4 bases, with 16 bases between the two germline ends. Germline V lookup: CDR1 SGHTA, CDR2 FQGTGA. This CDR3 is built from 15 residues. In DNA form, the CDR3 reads TGTGCCAGCAGCTCTAGGTCTAGCGTCGGAGAGACCCAGTACTTC. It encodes CASSSRSSVGETQYF.

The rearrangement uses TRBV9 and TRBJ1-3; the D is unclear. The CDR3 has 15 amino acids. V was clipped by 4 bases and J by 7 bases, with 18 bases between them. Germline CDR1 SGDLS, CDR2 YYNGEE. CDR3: CASSPKVASRNTIYF. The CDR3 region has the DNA TGTGCCAGCAGCCCTAAAGTGGCTAGTAGGAACACCATATATTTT.

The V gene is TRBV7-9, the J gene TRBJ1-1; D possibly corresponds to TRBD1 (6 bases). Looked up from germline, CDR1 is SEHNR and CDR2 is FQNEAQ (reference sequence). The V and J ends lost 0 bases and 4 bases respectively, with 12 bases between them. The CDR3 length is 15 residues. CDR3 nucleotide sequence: TGTGCCAGCAGCTTAGCCGCGGGGGGCCCCACTGAAGCTTTCTTT. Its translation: CASSLAAGGPTEAFF.

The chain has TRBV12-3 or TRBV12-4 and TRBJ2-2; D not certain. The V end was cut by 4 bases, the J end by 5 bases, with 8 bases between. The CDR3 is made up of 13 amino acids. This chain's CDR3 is CASSSHSTGELFF. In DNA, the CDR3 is TGTGCCAGCAGTTCACACAGTACCGGGGAGCTGTTTTTT.

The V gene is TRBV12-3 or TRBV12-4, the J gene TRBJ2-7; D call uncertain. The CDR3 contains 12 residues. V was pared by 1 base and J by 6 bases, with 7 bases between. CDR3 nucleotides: TGTGCCAGCAGTTTAGGGGCTACCGAGCAGTACTTC. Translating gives CASSLGATEQYF.

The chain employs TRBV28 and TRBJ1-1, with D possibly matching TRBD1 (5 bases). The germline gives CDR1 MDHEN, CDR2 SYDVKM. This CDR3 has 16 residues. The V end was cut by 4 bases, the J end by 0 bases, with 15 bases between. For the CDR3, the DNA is TGTGCCAGCAGTTCTCTCCCAGGCAGGGTGAACACTGAAGCTTTCTTT. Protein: CASSSLPGRVNTEAFF.

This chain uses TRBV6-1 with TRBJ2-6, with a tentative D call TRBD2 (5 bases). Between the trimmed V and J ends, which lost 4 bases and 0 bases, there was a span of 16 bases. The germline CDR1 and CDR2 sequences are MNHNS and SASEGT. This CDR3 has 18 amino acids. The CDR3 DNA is TGTGCCAGCAGTGCCCCCGGCTGGAGGACCTCTGGGGCCAACGTCCTGACTTTC. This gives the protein CASSAPGWRTSGANVLTF.

The CDR3 coding sequence is TGTGCCAGCAGCATCTGGGGGGGGGCCCACTACGAGCAGTACTTC. Its translation: CASSIWGGAHYEQYF. V gene TRBV27 combines with J gene TRBJ2-7; D may be TRBD2 (7 bases). The CDR3 is 15 amino acids. Trimming took 6 bases from V and 3 from J, leaving 18 bases between them. From germline, CDR1 is MNHEY and CDR2 SMNVEV (reference sequence).

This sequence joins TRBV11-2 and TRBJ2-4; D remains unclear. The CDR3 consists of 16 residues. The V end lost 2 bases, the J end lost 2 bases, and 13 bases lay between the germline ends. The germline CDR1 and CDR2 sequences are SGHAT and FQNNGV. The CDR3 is CASSLRALNTKNIQYF. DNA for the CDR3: TGTGCCAGCAGCTTACGGGCCCTTAACACCAAAAACATTCAGTACTTC. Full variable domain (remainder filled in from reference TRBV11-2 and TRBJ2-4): EAGVAQSPRYKIIEKRQSVAFWCNPISGHATLYWYQQILGQGPKLLIQFQNNGVVDDSQLPKDRFSAERLKGVDSTLKIQPAKLEDSAVYLCASSLRALNTKNIQYFGAGTRLSVL.

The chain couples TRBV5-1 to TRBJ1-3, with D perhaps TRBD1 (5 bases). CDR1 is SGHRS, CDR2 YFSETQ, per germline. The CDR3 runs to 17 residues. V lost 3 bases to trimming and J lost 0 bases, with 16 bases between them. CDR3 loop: CASSSASGSSSGNTIYF. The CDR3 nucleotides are TGCGCCAGCAGCTCGGCTTCAGGGTCTAGCTCTGGAAACACCATATATTTT.

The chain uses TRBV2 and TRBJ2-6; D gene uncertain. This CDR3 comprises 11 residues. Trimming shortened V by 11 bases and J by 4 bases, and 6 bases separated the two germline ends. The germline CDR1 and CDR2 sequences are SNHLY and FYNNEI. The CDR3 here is CASRGANVLTF. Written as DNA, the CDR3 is TGTGCCTCGAGAGGGGCCAACGTCCTGACTTTC.

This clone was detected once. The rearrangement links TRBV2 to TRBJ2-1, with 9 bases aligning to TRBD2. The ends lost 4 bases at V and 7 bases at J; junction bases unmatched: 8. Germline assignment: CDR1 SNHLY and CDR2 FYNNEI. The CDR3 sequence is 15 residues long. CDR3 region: CASSVLGGGANEQFF. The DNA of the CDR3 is TGTGCCAGCAGTGTCCTGGGCGGGGGGGCGAATGAGCAGTTCTTC. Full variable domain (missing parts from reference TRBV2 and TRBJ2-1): EPEVTQTPSHQVTQMGQEVILRCVPISNHLYFYWYRQILGQKVEFLVSFYNNEISEKSEIFDDQFSVERPDGSNFTLKIRSTKLEDSAMYFCASSVLGGGANEQFFGPGTRLTVL.

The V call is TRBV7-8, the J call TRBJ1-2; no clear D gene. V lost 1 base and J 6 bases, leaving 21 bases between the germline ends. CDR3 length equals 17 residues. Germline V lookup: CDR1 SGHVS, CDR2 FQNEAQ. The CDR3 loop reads CASSLVPESLRTDGYTF. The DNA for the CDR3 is TGTGCCAGCAGCTTAGTCCCGGAGAGTTTGAGGACGGATGGCTACACCTTC.

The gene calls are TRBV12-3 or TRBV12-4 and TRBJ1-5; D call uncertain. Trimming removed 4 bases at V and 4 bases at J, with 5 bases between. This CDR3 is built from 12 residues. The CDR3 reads CASSYSNQPQHF. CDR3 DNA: TGTGCCAGCAGTTACAGTAATCAGCCCCAGCATTTT.

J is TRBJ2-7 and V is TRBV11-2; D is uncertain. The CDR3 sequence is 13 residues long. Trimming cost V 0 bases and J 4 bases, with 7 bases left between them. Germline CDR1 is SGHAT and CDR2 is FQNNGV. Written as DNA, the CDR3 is TGTGCCAGCAGCTTAGACAGGTTGTACGAGCAGTACTTC. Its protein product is CASSLDRLYEQYF.

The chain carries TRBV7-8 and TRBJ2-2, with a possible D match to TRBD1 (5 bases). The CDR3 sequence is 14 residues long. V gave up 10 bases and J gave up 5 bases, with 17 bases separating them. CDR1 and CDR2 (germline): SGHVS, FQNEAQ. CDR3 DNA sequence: TGTGCCACCATGGGCAGGGTCTTAACCGGGGAGCTGTTTTTT. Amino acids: CATMGRVLTGELFF. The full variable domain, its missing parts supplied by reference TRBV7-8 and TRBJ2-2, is GAGVSQSPRYKVAKRGQDVALRCDPISGHVSLFWYQQALGQGPEFLTYFQNEAQLDKSGLPSDRFFAERPEGSVSTLKIQRTQQEDSAVYLCATMGRVLTGELFFGEGSRLTVL.

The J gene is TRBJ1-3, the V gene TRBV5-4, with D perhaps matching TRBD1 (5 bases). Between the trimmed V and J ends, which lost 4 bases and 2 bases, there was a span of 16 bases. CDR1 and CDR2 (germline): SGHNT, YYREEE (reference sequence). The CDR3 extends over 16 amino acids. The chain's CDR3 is CASSSWGGTAGNTIYF. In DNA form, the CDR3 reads TGTGCCAGCAGCAGTTGGGGGGGGACGGCTGGAAACACCATATATTTT.

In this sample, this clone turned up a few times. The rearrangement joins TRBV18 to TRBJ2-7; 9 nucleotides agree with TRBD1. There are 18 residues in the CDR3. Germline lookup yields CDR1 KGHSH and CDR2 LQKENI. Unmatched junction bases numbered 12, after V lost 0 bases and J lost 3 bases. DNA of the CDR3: TGTGCCAGCTCACCACCCTGGCGGGACAGGGAAGGCCTCTACGAGCAGTACTTC. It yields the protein CASSPPWRDREGLYEQYF.

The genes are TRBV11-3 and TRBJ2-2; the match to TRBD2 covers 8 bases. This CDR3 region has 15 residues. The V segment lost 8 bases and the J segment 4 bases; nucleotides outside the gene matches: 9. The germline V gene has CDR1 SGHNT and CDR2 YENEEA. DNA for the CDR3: TGTGCCAGCTCCGGAGCCGGGGGGGCCACCGGGGAGCTGTTTTTT. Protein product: CASSGAGGATGELFF.

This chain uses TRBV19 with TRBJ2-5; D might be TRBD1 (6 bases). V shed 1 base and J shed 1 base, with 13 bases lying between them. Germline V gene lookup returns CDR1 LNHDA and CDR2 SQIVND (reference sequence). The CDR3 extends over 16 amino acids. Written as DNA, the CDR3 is TGTGCCAGTAGTATAGCCCCGGGACACCTCCAAGAGACCCAGTACTTC. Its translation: CASSIAPGHLQETQYF.

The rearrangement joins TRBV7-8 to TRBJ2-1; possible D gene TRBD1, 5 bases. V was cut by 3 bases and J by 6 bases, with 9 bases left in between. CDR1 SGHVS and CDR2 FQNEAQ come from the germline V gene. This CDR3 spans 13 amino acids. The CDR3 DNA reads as TGTGCCAGCAGCTTCAGGGCCTTCAATGAGCAGTTCTTC. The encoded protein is CASSFRAFNEQFF.

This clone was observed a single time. CDR3 bases: TGTGCCACCAGCAGAGGTGGGGGGAACCAGCCCCAGCATTTT. It codes for CATSRGGGNQPQHF. This chain uses TRBV15 with TRBJ1-5; D may be TRBD1 (5 bases). CDR3 length: 14 residues. CDR1 LNHNV and CDR2 YYDKDF come from the germline V gene (reference sequence). Deletions cut 1 base from V and 7 bases from J, with 11 bases between.

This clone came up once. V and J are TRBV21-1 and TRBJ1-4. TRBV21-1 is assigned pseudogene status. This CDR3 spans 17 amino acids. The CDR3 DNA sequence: TGTGCCAGCAGTGTGAACGTAGCTACAAGGTGCATTGAAAAACTGTTTTTT. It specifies CASSVNVATRCIEKLFF.

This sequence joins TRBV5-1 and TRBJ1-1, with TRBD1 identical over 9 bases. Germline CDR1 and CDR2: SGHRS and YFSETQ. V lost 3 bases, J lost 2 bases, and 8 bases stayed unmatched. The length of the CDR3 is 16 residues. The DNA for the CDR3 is TGCGCCAGCAGCTGGGACAGGGACGGGGGAAACACTGAAGCTTTCTTT. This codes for CASSWDRDGGNTEAFF.

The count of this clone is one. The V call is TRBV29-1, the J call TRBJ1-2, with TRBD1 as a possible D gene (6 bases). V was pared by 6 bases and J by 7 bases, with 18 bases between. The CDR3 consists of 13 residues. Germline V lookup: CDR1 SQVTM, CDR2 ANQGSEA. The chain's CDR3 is CSVAGQRVGGYTF. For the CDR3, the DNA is TGCAGCGTCGCGGGACAACGGGTCGGTGGCTACACCTTC.

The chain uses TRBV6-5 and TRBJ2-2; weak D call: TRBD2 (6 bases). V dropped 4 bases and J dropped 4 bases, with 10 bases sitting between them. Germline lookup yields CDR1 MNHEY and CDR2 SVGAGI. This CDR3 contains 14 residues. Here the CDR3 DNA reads TGTGCCAGCAGTTCCGGCGGGATCACCGGGGAGCTGTTTTTT. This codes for CASSSGGITGELFF.

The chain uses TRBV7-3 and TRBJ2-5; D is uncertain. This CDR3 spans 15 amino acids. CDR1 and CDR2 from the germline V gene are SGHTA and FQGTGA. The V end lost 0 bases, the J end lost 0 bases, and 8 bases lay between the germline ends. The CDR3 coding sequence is TGTGCCAGCAGCTTAACAGGGAACTACCAAGAGACCCAGTACTTC. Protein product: CASSLTGNYQETQYF.

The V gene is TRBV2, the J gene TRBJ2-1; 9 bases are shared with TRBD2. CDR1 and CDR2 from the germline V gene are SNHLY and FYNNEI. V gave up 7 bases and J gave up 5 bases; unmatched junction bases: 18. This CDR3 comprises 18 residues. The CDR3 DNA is TGTGCCAGCAATTTCAAAGGGCTGGCGGGGGGGACCAACAATGAGCAGTTCTTC. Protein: CASNFKGLAGGTNNEQFF.

The CDR3 loop reads CASSRTEETQYF. As DNA, the CDR3 is TGTGCCAGCAGCCGGACGGAAGAGACCCAGTACTTC. The V and J genes are TRBV5-4 and TRBJ2-5; no clear D. Germline assignment: CDR1 SGHNT and CDR2 YYREEE (reference sequence). The CDR3 is made up of 12 amino acids. V lost 4 bases to trimming and J lost 3 bases, with 7 bases between them.

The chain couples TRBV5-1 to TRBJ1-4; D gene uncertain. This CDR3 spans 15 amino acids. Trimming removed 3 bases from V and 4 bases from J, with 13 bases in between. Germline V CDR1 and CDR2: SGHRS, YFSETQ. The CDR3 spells CASSSTNPFNEKLFF. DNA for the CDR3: TGCGCCAGCAGCTCGACAAACCCTTTTAATGAAAAACTGTTTTTT.

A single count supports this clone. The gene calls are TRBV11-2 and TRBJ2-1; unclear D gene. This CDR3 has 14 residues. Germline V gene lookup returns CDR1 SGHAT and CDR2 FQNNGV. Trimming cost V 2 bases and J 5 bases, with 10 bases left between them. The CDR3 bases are TGTGCCAGCAGCTTAAGTCCGCGAAACAATGAGCAGTTCTTC. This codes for CASSLSPRNNEQFF.